This T cell receptor beta chain was recovered during a study of blood T cell repertoires in COVID-19. Turning to the study itself: Samples of COVID-19 (acute and convalescent) were obtained from the United States, Italy and Spain. Sample material is recorded as cDNA or gDNA derived from T cells, B-cell-depleted T cells, or PBMCs.

Source study methods: Amplification of reference gene primers was used by the study to estimate nucleated cell counts. Clones were read by immunoSEQ multiplex PCR, and TCRdb kept only the in-frame ones, dropping some. For V, J and clone size, that table is used; D and trimming come from the DNA. This repertoire shows 150,000 to 200,000 clones, 65% to 85% found once; its top ten account for 9.5% to 12%. The CDR3 is made up of 18 amino acids. J gave up 3 bases and V 6 bases, and 20 bases lay outside the gene matches. Germline-derived CDR1 and CDR2 are SGHNT and YYREEE (reference sequence). The sequenced material came from peripheral blood. The rearrangement uses TRBV5-4 and TRBJ1-2, with 7 bases identical to TRBD1. This receptor was taken from a man aged 55 to 69 with active or convalescent COVID-19. DNA for the CDR3: TGTGCCAGCACTCCCGGCCCAAGACAGGGAGGAGTGGACTATGGCTACACCTTC. It translates to CASTPGPRQGGVDYGYTF.